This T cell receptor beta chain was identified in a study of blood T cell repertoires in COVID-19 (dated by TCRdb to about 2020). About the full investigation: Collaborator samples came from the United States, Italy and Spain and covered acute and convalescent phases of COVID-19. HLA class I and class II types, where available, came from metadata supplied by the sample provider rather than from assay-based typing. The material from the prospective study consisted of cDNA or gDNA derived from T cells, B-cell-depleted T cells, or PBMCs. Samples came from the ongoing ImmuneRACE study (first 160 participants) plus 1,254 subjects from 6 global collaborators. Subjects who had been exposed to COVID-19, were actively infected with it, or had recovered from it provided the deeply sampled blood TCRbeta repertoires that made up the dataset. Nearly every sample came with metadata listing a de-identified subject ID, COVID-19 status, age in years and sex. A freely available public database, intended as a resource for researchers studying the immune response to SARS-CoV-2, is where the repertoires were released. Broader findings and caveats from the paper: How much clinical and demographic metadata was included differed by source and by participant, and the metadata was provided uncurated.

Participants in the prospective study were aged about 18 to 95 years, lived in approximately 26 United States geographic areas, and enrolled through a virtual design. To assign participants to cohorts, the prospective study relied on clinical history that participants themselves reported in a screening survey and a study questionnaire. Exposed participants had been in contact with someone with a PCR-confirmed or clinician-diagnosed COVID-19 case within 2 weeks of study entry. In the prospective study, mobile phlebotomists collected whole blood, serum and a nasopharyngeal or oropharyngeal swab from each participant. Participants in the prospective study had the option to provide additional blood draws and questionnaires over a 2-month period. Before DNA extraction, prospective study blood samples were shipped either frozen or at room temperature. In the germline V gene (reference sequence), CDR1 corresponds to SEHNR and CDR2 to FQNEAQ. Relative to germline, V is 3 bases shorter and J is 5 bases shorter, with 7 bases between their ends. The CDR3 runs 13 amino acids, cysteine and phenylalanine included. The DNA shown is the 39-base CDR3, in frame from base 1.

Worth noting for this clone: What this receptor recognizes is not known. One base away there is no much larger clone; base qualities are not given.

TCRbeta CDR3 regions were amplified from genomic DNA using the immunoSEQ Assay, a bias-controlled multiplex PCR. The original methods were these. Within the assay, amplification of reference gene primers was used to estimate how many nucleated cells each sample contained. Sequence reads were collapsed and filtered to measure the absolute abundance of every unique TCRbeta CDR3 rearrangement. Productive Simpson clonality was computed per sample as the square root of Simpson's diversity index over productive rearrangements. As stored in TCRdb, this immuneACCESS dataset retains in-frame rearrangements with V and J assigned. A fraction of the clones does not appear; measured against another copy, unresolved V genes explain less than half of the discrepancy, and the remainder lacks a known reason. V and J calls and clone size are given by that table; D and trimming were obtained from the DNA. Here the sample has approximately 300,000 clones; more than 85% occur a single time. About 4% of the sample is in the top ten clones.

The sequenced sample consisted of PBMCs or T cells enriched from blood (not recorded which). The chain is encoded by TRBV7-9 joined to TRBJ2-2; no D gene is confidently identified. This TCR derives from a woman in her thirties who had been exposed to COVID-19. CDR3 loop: CASSFYQTGELFF. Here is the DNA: TGTGCCAGCAGCTTCTACCAAACCGGGGAGCTGTTTTTT.